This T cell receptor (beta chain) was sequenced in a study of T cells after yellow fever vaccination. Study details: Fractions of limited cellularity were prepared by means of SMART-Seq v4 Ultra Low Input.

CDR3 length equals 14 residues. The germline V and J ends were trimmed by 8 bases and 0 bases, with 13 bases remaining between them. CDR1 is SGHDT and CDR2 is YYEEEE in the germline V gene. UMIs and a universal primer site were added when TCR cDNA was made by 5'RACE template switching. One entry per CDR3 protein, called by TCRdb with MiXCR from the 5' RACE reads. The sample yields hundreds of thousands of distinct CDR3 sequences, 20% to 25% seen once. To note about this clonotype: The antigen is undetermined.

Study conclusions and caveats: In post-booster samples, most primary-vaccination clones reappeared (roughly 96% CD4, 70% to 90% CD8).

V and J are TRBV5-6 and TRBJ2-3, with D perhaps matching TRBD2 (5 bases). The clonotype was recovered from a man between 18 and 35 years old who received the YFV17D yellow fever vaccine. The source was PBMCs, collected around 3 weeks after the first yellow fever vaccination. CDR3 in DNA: TGTGCCAGTCAAGACTACTCTAGCACAGATACGCAGTATTTT. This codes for CASQDYSSTDTQYF.